The rows below give T cell receptor beta chains drawn from one sample of a study of radiation and T cells in renal cell carcinoma. The assay was immunoSEQ multiplex PCR, and TCRdb's table has in-frame clones only and misses some. The table lists approximately 90,000 clones, just under 85% of them singletons, with roughly a tenth in the top ten. This specimen was blood, taken from a patient whose treatment included radiotherapy and nephrectomy. The receptors derive from a man aged 45-60 years with renal cell carcinoma. Both conserved end residues are part of each CDR3. The order of the fields is D gene, J gene, clone size, V gene, CDR3 DNA, CDR3 protein. D genes are given only for firm matches. Size is stated for part of the rows, as once, few or many counts, or as a class when the clone is expanded.

D gene: .
J gene: TRBJ1-4
clone size: .
V gene: TRBV9
CDR3 DNA: TGTGCCAGCAGCGTAGACGTCGAAGGAAAACTGTTTTTT
CDR3 protein: CASSVDVEGKLFF

D gene: .
J gene: TRBJ2-1
clone size: .
V gene: TRBV4-1
CDR3 DNA: TGCGCCAGCAGCCCCCAGGACTGGAGGTCGCGCAATGAGCAGTTCTTC
CDR3 protein: CASSPQDWRSRNEQFF

D gene: .
J gene: TRBJ2-7
clone size: .
V gene: TRBV4-1
CDR3 DNA: TGCAGTGGTACTCCCCCGAGCTCCTACGAGCAGTACTTC
CDR3 protein: CSGTPPSSYEQYF

D gene: .
J gene: TRBJ1-1
clone size: .
V gene: TRBV10-2
CDR3 DNA: TGCGCCACCATACATGAGAGGGAGACTGAAGCTTTCTTT
CDR3 protein: CATIHERETEAFF

D gene: .
J gene: TRBJ1-5
clone size: .
V gene: TRBV2
CDR3 DNA: TGTGCCAGCAGTCGAGAAGACAGTCAGCCCCAGCATTTT
CDR3 protein: CASSREDSQPQHF

D gene: .
J gene: TRBJ2-2
clone size: few
V gene: TRBV7-9
CDR3 DNA: TGTGCCAAACAAGCGACGAACACCGGGGAGCTGTTTTTT
CDR3 protein: CAKQATNTGELFF

D gene: TRBD1
J gene: TRBJ1-5
clone size: .
V gene: TRBV12-5
CDR3 DNA: TGTGCTAGTGGCACGACAGGGGTGATTCATTTAAGCAATCAGCCCCAGCATTTT
CDR3 protein: CASGTTGVIHLSNQPQHF

D gene: .
J gene: TRBJ2-2
clone size: .
V gene: TRBV7-3
CDR3 DNA: TGTGCCAGCAGCGCGGACACGAACACCGGGGAGCTGTTTTTT
CDR3 protein: CASSADTNTGELFF

D gene: TRBD1
J gene: TRBJ2-5
clone size: .
V gene: TRBV5-4
CDR3 DNA: TGTGCCAGCAGCTCCTTAACCGGGACAGGCCCAGAGACCCAGTACTTC
CDR3 protein: CASSSLTGTGPETQYF

D gene: .
J gene: TRBJ1-4
clone size: once
V gene: TRBV6-5
CDR3 DNA: TGTGCCAGCAGCCCGTCCCGGAATGAAAAACTGTTTTTT
CDR3 protein: CASSPSRNEKLFF

D gene: .
J gene: TRBJ2-5
clone size: .
V gene: TRBV11-2
CDR3 DNA: TGTGCCAGCAGCCCAAGCCGGGAGACCCAGTACTTC
CDR3 protein: CASSPSRETQYF

D gene: .
J gene: TRBJ2-1
clone size: .
V gene: TRBV27
CDR3 DNA: TGTGCCAGCAGTTTGAAGGAAGAACACAATGAGCAGTTCTTC
CDR3 protein: CASSLKEEHNEQFF

D gene: TRBD1
J gene: TRBJ2-7
clone size: .
V gene: TRBV27
CDR3 DNA: TGTGCCAGCAGTTTATGGGGACAGGGGGCCGGCGAGCAGTACTTC
CDR3 protein: CASSLWGQGAGEQYF

D gene: .
J gene: TRBJ1-5
clone size: .
V gene: TRBV19
CDR3 DNA: TGTGCCAGCCAGGTTTCTCTTTTTCAGCCCCAGCATTTT
CDR3 protein: CASQVSLFQPQHF

D gene: .
J gene: TRBJ2-5
clone size: .
V gene: TRBV7-8
CDR3 DNA: TGTGCCAGCAGCTTAGGGGGGGACGGGGAGACCCAGTACTTC
CDR3 protein: CASSLGGDGETQYF

D gene: .
J gene: TRBJ1-2
clone size: .
V gene: TRBV7-9
CDR3 DNA: TGTGCCAGCAGCGCCCTTTTGGGAGGTCTTGGCTACACCTTC
CDR3 protein: CASSALLGGLGYTF

D gene: .
J gene: TRBJ1-2
clone size: .
V gene: TRBV18
CDR3 DNA: TGTGCCAGCTCACTGAGGTCCAGGAAAGCTAACTATGGCTACACCTTC
CDR3 protein: CASSLRSRKANYGYTF

D gene: .
J gene: TRBJ2-4
clone size: .
V gene: TRBV19
CDR3 DNA: TGTGCCAGTAGTATAGACAGGGGCAGCATAGCCAAAAACATTCAGTACTTC
CDR3 protein: CASSIDRGSIAKNIQYF

D gene: TRBD1
J gene: TRBJ1-2
clone size: .
V gene: TRBV6-1
CDR3 DNA: TGTGCCAGCAGTGCCGACAGGGCCTATGGCTACACCTTC
CDR3 protein: CASSADRAYGYTF

D gene: .
J gene: TRBJ1-1
clone size: few
V gene: TRBV30
CDR3 DNA: TGTGCCTGGAGTGTTGGTGGGAACACTGAAGCTTTCTTT
CDR3 protein: CAWSVGGNTEAFF

D gene: .
J gene: TRBJ2-1
clone size: once
V gene: TRBV9
CDR3 DNA: TGTGCCAGCAGCACCATCCGGGCAGGCCACTCCTACAATGAGCAGTTCTTC
CDR3 protein: CASSTIRAGHSYNEQFF

D gene: .
J gene: TRBJ1-2
clone size: .
V gene: TRBV2
CDR3 DNA: TGTGCCAGCAGTGCACGGGAGGGGAACTATGGCTACACCTTC
CDR3 protein: CASSAREGNYGYTF

D gene: .
J gene: TRBJ2-1
clone size: few
V gene: TRBV6-1
CDR3 DNA: TGTGCCAGCAGTGAAGCGTTGCTCAATGAGCAGTTCTTC
CDR3 protein: CASSEALLNEQFF

D gene: TRBD1
J gene: TRBJ2-7
clone size: .
V gene: TRBV7-2
CDR3 DNA: TGTGCCAGCAGCTTAACCTCAGGGGGTAGGGAGCAGTACTTC
CDR3 protein: CASSLTSGGREQYF

D gene: .
J gene: TRBJ2-2
clone size: .
V gene: TRBV7-2
CDR3 DNA: TGTGCCAGCAGCTTAAGGGTATACGGTATCGGGGAGCTGTTTTTT
CDR3 protein: CASSLRVYGIGELFF

D gene: .
J gene: TRBJ2-5
clone size: .
V gene: TRBV5-6
CDR3 DNA: TGTGCCAGCAGCCTCCGACAGGCCACTTTGTCACAAGAGACCCAGTACTTC
CDR3 protein: CASSLRQATLSQETQYF

D gene: .
J gene: TRBJ2-3
clone size: once
V gene: TRBV27
CDR3 DNA: TGTGCCTGCAGGGGGGACACAGATACGCAGTATTTT
CDR3 protein: CACRGDTDTQYF

D gene: .
J gene: TRBJ2-1
clone size: .
V gene: TRBV13
CDR3 DNA: TGTGCCAGCAGCCCCCGAGCCTACAATGAGCAGTTCTTC
CDR3 protein: CASSPRAYNEQFF

D gene: TRBD1
J gene: TRBJ2-4
clone size: .
V gene: TRBV18
CDR3 DNA: TGTGCCAGCTCACCAGGACAGGGATTGGACATTCAGTACTTC
CDR3 protein: CASSPGQGLDIQYF

D gene: .
J gene: TRBJ1-3
clone size: .
V gene: TRBV18
CDR3 DNA: TGTGCCAGCTCGTCCGACAGGACCTCTGGAAACACCATATATTTT
CDR3 protein: CASSSDRTSGNTIYF

D gene: .
J gene: TRBJ1-5
clone size: .
V gene: TRBV28
CDR3 DNA: TGTGCCAGCAGTTTAATGGCGGGGTCGGATCAGCCCCAGCATTTT
CDR3 protein: CASSLMAGSDQPQHF

D gene: .
J gene: TRBJ1-5
clone size: .
V gene: TRBV28
CDR3 DNA: TGTGCCAGCGGGGGAACGTACAATCAGCCCCAGCATTTT
CDR3 protein: CASGGTYNQPQHF

D gene: .
J gene: TRBJ2-3
clone size: .
V gene: TRBV7-6
CDR3 DNA: TGTGCCAGCAGCTTAGAATACACAGATACGCAGTATTTT
CDR3 protein: CASSLEYTDTQYF

D gene: .
J gene: TRBJ1-1
clone size: once
V gene: TRBV2
CDR3 DNA: TGTGCCAGCAAGGTAGCCTTTTCTGCCACTGAAGCTTTCTTT
CDR3 protein: CASKVAFSATEAFF

D gene: TRBD2
J gene: TRBJ2-1
clone size: .
V gene: TRBV6-4
CDR3 DNA: TGTGCCAGCAGTGAGGAACTAGCGGATTACAATGAGCAGTTCTTC
CDR3 protein: CASSEELADYNEQFF

D gene: .
J gene: TRBJ1-3
clone size: .
V gene: TRBV18
CDR3 DNA: TGTGCCAGCTCACCATTTGGCAACTCTGGAAACACCATATATTTT
CDR3 protein: CASSPFGNSGNTIYF

D gene: .
J gene: TRBJ2-7
clone size: few
V gene: TRBV18
CDR3 DNA: TGTGCCAGCTCTCAGAACACCTACGAGCAGTACTTC
CDR3 protein: CASSQNTYEQYF

D gene: .
J gene: TRBJ2-3
clone size: .
V gene: TRBV30
CDR3 DNA: TGTGCCTGGAGTGTTAGGGGTACGCAGTATTTT
CDR3 protein: CAWSVRGTQYF

D gene: .
J gene: TRBJ2-7
clone size: .
V gene: TRBV7-2
CDR3 DNA: TGTGCCAGCAGCCCCAGACAGCTATCCTACGAGCAGTACTTC
CDR3 protein: CASSPRQLSYEQYF

D gene: TRBD1
J gene: TRBJ1-3
clone size: .
V gene: TRBV2
CDR3 DNA: TGTGCCAGCAGACCGGGACAGACCCTCTCTGGAAACACCATATATTTT
CDR3 protein: CASRPGQTLSGNTIYF